This T cell receptor beta chain was found in a study of T cell responses to AZD1222 COVID-19 vaccine. Worth noting for this clone: The antigen remains undetermined.

The table came from immunoSEQ multiplex PCR; TCRdb's copy has only in-frame clones and leaves some out. This table has some 140,000 clones, 91% appearing once. Broader study findings: A rise in Spike-specific TCR breadth and depth followed two AZD1222 doses. Per reports, nearly half of all spike-specific TCRs target regions that are unmutated in variants.

Trimming shortened V by 6 bases and J by 6 bases, and 14 bases separated the two germline ends. The CDR3 loop spans 13 amino acids. In germline, CDR1 is MNHNY, CDR2 SVGAGI (reference sequence). This receptor was obtained from an adult in good health. Sequenced here: peripheral blood, sampled on day 0 of AZD1222 vaccination. V usage is TRBV6-6 and J usage is TRBJ1-2; D gene unclear. CDR3 DNA sequence: TGTGCCAGCAGCCCCGGGCCTCCCAATGGCTACACCTTC. Its protein is CASSPGPPNGYTF.